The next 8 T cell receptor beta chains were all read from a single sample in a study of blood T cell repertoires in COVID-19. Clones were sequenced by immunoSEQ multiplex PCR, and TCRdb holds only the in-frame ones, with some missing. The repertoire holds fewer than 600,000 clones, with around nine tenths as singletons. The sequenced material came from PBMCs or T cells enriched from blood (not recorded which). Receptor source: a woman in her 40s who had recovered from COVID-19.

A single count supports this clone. The CDR3 here is CASSPPGQGYGYTF. The CDR3 region has the DNA TGTGCCAGCAGCCCTCCGGGACAGGGCTATGGCTACACCTTC. V and J are TRBV14 and TRBJ1-2; 9 positions match TRBD1. Germline-derived CDR1 and CDR2 are SGHDN and FVKESK. Trimming cost V 4 bases and J 4 bases; bases outside gene matches: 4. The CDR3 length is 14 residues. Combining the CDR3 with reference TRBV14 and TRBJ1-2 gives the whole variable domain EAGVTQFPSHSVIEKGQTVTLRCDPISGHDNLYWYRRVMGKEIKFLLHFVKESKQDESGMPNNRFLAERTGGTYSTLKVQPAELEDSGVYFCASSPPGQGYGYTFGSGTRLTVV.

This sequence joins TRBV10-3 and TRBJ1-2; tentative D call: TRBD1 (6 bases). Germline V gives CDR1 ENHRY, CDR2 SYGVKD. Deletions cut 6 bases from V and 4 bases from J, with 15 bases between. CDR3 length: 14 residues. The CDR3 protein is CAIRSGGVGYGYTF. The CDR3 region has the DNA TGTGCCATCAGGAGCGGGGGCGTGGGCTATGGCTACACCTTC.

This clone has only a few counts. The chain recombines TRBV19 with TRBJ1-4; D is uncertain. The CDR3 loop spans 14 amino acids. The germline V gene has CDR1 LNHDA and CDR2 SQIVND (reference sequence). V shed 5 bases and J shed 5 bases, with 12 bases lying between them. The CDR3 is CASSLRLENEKLFF. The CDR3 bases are TGTGCCAGTAGTCTTCGACTGGAAAATGAAAAACTGTTTTTT.

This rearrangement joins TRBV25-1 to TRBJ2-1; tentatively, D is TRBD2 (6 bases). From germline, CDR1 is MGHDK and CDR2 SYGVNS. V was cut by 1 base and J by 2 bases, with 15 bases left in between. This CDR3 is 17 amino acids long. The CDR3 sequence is CASSESRRGNAYNEQFF. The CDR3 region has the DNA TGTGCCAGCAGTGAATCGAGGAGGGGAAACGCCTACAATGAGCAGTTCTTC.

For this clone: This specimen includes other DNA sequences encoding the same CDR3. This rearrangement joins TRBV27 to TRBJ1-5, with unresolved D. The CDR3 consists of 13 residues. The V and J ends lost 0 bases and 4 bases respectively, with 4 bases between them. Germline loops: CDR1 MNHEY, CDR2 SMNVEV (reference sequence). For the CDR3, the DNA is TGTGCCAGCAGTTTATCGAGGAATCAGCCCCAGCATTTT. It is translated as CASSLSRNQPQHF.

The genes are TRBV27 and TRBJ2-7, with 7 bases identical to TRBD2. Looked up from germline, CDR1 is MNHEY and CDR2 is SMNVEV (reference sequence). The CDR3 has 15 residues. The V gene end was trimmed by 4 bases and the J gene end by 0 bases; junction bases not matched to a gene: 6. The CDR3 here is CASSYRGLSSYEQYF. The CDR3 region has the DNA TGTGCCAGCAGTTATCGGGGACTAAGCTCCTACGAGCAGTACTTC.

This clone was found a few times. In DNA form, the CDR3 reads TGTGCCAGTCGTAGTTGGGAGCCAAATCAGCCCCAGCATTTT. Residues: CASRSWEPNQPQHF. The rearrangement joins TRBV19 to TRBJ1-5; D uncertain. The V gene's germline CDR1 is LNHDA and CDR2 SQIVND (reference sequence). V lost 8 bases, J lost 4 bases, and 15 bases lay in between. This CDR3 spans 14 amino acids.

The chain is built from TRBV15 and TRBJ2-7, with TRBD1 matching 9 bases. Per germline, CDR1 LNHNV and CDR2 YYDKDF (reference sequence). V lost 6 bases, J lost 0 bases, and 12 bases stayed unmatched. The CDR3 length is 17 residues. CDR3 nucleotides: TGTGCCACCAGTTGGGACAGGGCCGTCTTGAGCTCCTACGAGCAGTACTTC. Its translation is CATSWDRAVLSSYEQYF.